The 2 T cell receptor beta chains listed next were all sequenced from one sample in a study of shared clonotypes between healthy human individuals. CD8 cells classed as naive were CD45RO-negative and positively selected for CCR7, excluding terminally differentiated effector memory CD45RA+ cells. Some clones are missing from TCRdb's copy, which holds only in-frame ones; the method was immunoSEQ multiplex PCR. The sample lists 600,000 or so clones; roughly 98% were seen once. Input material: naive CD8+ T cells sorted from blood. All receptors derive from a man aged 25 to 40 in good health.

The chain uses TRBV7-2 and TRBJ2-1; 8 bases fit TRBD2. Germline trimming cut 5 bases from V and 9 bases from J; bases unmatched to any gene: 9. The CDR3 totals 14 residues. Looked up from germline, CDR1 is SGHTA and CDR2 is FQGNSA. The CDR3 DNA reads as TGTGCCAGCAGCCCCAGCGGGAGCCCGAGTGAGCAGTTCTTC. As protein: CASSPSGSPSEQFF. The full variable domain, completed using reference TRBV7-2 and TRBJ2-1, is GAGVSQSPSNKVTEKGKDVELRCDPISGHTALYWYRQSLGQGLEFLIYFQGNSAPDKSGLPSDRFSAERTGGSVSTLTIQRTQQEDSAVYLCASSPSGSPSEQFFGPGTRLTVL.

The chain is built from TRBV7-2 and TRBJ2-3, with 11 bases matching TRBD2. The CDR3 runs 17 residues. V lost 0 bases to trimming and J lost 8 bases; unmatched junction nucleotides: 10. CDR1 is SGHTA and CDR2 is FQGNSA in the germline V gene. The CDR3 DNA sequence: TGTGCCAGCAGCTTAGCCGGGACTAGCGGTAGCGGGGGTACGCAGTATTTT. This gives the protein CASSLAGTSGSGGTQYF.